The subject of this entry is one T cell receptor (beta chain). Its antigen is not known. The authors prepared the TCRbeta library with unique molecular identifiers. TCRdb reprocessed the PCR reads with MiXCR, giving one entry per CDR3 protein. Of approximately 1,000,000 distinct CDR3 sequences in the sample, roughly 29% were seen once. These data are taken from a study of T-cell reconstitution after alpha-beta-depleted transplantation in children. Points from the study as a whole: In some patients, recipient T cells and intrathymic progenitors surviving conditioning explained high day-60 diversity. T-cell counts and diversity were attributed mostly to newly produced T cells one year after transplant.

This CDR3 comprises 12 residues. V was trimmed by 6 bases and J by 9 bases, leaving 15 bases between them. Per germline, CDR1 SQVTM and CDR2 ANQGSEA. The rearrangement uses TRBV29-1 and TRBJ2-1; tentatively, D is TRBD1 (5 bases). The sample here was PBMCs, mostly from graft donor cells, taken 360 days after TCRalphabeta/CD19-depleted stem cell transplant. The receptor's source is a boy younger than two who had a stem cell transplant for SCID, so the T cells may come from the graft donor. The CDR3 reads CSVQTDKGEQFF. The CDR3 nucleotides are TGCAGCGTCCAGACAGACAAGGGTGAGCAGTTCTTC.